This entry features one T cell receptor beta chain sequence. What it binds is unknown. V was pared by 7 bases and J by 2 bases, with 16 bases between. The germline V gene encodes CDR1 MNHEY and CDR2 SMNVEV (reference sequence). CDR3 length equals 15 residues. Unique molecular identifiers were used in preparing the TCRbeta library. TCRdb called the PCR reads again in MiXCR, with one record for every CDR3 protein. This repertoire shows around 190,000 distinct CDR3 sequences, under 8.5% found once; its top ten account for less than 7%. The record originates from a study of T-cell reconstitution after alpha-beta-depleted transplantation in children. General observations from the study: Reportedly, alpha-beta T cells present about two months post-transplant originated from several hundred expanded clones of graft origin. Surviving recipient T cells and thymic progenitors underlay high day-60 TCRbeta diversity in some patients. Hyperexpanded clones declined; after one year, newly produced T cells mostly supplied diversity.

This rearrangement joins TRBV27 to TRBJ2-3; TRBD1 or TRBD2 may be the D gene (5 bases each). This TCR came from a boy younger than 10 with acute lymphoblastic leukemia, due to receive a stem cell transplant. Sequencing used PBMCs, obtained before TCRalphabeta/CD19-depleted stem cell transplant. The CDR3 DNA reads TGTGCCAGCAAAGTGGGGGTCCAACTCACAGATACGCAGTATTTT. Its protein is CASKVGVQLTDTQYF.